This TCR beta chain was sequenced during a study of blood T cell repertoires in COVID-19. The CDR3 runs to 11 residues. In germline, CDR1 is LGHDT, CDR2 YNNKEL (reference sequence). Trimming took off 2 bases at V and 6 bases at J, with 3 bases between the two ends. Produced via immunoSEQ multiplex PCR; TCRdb's table is partial and in-frame only. Of 150,000 or so clones in the sample, approximately 87% were seen once. The chain has TRBV3-1 (or the pseudogene TRBV3-2) and TRBJ2-3, with D unclear. The specimen sequenced was peripheral blood. The source is an elderly man with acute or convalescent COVID-19. The CDR3 DNA reads TGTGCCAGCAGCCAAAGCGATACGCAGTATTTT. Its translation: CASSQSDTQYF.